The clone carrying this T cell receptor beta chain was counted between two and nine times. Its antigen is undetermined. The data were obtained in a study of a mutant IDH1 vaccine in newly diagnosed glioma. Study summary: Patients received vaccination from 4-6 weeks after radiotherapy alone, or with temozolomide cycles. Patients previously underwent radiotherapy, temozolomide, or both, and most underwent both.

The V gene's germline CDR1 is MNHNY and CDR2 SVGAGI (reference sequence). Trimming left V 6 bases short and J 1 base short, with 12 bases between. CDR3 size: 14 residues. Libraries were prepared by immunoSEQ multiplex PCR; TCRdb keeps only in-frame clonotypes and omits some of them. The sample carries about 67,000 clones, over 75% recorded once. This sample's time point: week 23, last vaccination. The study gave 300 ug of mutant IDH1 20-mer peptide per vaccine dose, with topical imiquimod. The source material was PBMCs, sampled from a glioma patient whose treatment included an IDH1 peptide vaccine. V is TRBV6-6 and J is TRBJ1-1; D is unclear. This TCR derives from a man younger than 30 with glioma. The CDR3 is CASRHTRGNTEAFF. The CDR3, as DNA: TGTGCCAGCAGACATACGCGGGGGAACACTGAAGCTTTCTTT.